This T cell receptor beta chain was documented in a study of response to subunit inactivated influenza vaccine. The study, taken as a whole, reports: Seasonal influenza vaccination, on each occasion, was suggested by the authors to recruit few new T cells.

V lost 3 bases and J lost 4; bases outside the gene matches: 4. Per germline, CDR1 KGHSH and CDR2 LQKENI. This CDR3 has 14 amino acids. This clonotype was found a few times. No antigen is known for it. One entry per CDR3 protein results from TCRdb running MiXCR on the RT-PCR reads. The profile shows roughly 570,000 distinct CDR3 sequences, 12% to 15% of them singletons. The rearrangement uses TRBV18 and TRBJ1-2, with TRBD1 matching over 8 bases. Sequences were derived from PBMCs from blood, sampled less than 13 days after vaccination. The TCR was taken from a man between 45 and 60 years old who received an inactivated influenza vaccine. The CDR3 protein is CASSPQGAGYGYTF. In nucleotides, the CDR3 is TGTGCCAGCTCACCCCAGGGGGCCGGCTATGGCTACACCTTC. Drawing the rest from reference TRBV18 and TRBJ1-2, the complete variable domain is NAGVMQNPRHLVRRRGQEARLRCSPMKGHSHVYWYRQLPEEGLKFMVYLQKENIIDESGMPKERFSAEFPKEGPSILRIQQVVRGDSAAYFCASSPQGAGYGYTFGSGTRLTVV.